This TCR beta chain was sequenced during a study of shared clonotypes between healthy human individuals. Study overall: Donors had three CD4 naive, three CD4 memory, two CD8 naive and one CD8 memory plate apiece.

Naive CD8 cells lacked CD45RO, underwent positive selection for CCR7 and left out terminally differentiated effector memory CD45RA+ cells. General study findings and limits: A generally larger estimated richness was seen in naive subsets than in memory subsets. Although depth was large, rarefaction showed that sequencing of the sorted subsets was incomplete.

Researchers divided each subset's genomic DNA evenly across several immunoSEQ plates. Sequencing used immunoSEQ multiplex PCR; TCRdb keeps in-frame clones, though not all of them. The sample carries about 2 million clones, about 94% recorded once. The CDR3 has 16 residues. As concerns this clone: Its antigen is unidentified.

V and J are TRBV12-1 and TRBJ1-2; the DNA was not used to check the table's D call, TRBD1. TRBV12-1 is shown as a pseudogene. The source material was naive CD8+ T cells sorted from blood. This TCR derives from a man between 18 and 29 years old in good health. CDR3 nucleotides: TGTGCCAGCAGCTTCAGTCGACAGGGGACTTTAGATTGCTACACCTTC. Protein product: CASSFSRQGTLDCYTF.